Listed below are T cell receptor beta chains from one sample, sequenced in a study of blood T cell repertoires in COVID-19. Generated by immunoSEQ multiplex PCR, the TCRdb table keeps only in-frame clones and is missing some. This sample has about 160,000 clones; roughly 77% occur once, and the top ten carry 11%. The material sequenced was peripheral blood. These receptors were obtained from a human donor in a cohort sampled during active COVID-19. Each CDR3 is given with its conserved first and last residue. A D gene is named only where the DNA matches it firmly. Clone size appears in some rows only: once, few, many, or a class for an expanded clone.

d_gene: .
j_gene: TRBJ1-5
abundance: .
v_gene: TRBV6-1
CDR3aa: CASSEGYNSNQPQHF
CDR3nt: TGTGCCAGCAGTGAAGGCTATAACAGCAATCAGCCCCAGCATTTT

d_gene: TRBD2
j_gene: TRBJ2-3
abundance: .
v_gene: TRBV29-1
CDR3aa: CSAGILAGWSTDTQYF
CDR3nt: TGCAGCGCTGGGATCCTAGCGGGATGGTCGACAGATACGCAGTATTTT

d_gene: .
j_gene: TRBJ2-1
abundance: .
v_gene: TRBV7-2
CDR3aa: CASSPATMGVYEQFF
CDR3nt: TGTGCCAGCAGCCCCGCTACCATGGGCGTCTATGAGCAGTTCTTC

d_gene: .
j_gene: TRBJ2-5
abundance: .
v_gene: TRBV29-1
CDR3aa: CSVQSFGQETQYF
CDR3nt: TGCAGCGTTCAATCCTTCGGGCAAGAGACCCAGTACTTC

d_gene: .
j_gene: TRBJ1-2
abundance: .
v_gene: TRBV7-2
CDR3aa: CASRSELGNYGYTF
CDR3nt: TGTGCCAGCAGATCGGAGCTGGGTAACTATGGCTACACCTTC

d_gene: .
j_gene: TRBJ2-5
abundance: .
v_gene: TRBV19
CDR3aa: CASRYSGVSQETQYF
CDR3nt: TGTGCCAGTAGGTATAGCGGAGTCAGTCAAGAGACCCAGTACTTC

d_gene: .
j_gene: TRBJ1-2
abundance: .
v_gene: TRBV28
CDR3aa: CASRAGRVGYGYTF
CDR3nt: TGTGCCAGCAGGGCGGGGAGGGTAGGGTATGGCTACACCTTC

d_gene: .
j_gene: TRBJ2-5
abundance: .
v_gene: TRBV9
CDR3aa: CASSVGASRGQETQYF
CDR3nt: TGTGCCAGCAGCGTAGGGGCCTCTAGGGGGCAAGAGACCCAGTACTTC

d_gene: .
j_gene: TRBJ2-6
abundance: once
v_gene: TRBV10-3
CDR3aa: CAISESQIRQGLSSSGANVLTF
CDR3nt: TGTGCCATCAGTGAGTCCCAAATACGTCAGGGGCTATCTAGCTCTGGGGCCAACGTCCTGACTTTC

d_gene: TRBD1
j_gene: TRBJ1-1
abundance: .
v_gene: TRBV18
CDR3aa: CASSPQGDNTEAFF
CDR3nt: TGTGCCAGCTCACCTCAGGGGGATAACACTGAAGCTTTCTTT

d_gene: .
j_gene: TRBJ1-2
abundance: few
v_gene: TRBV28
CDR3aa: CASSLVSYGYTF
CDR3nt: TGTGCCAGCAGTTTAGTGAGTTATGGCTACACCTTC

d_gene: .
j_gene: TRBJ1-1
abundance: .
v_gene: TRBV30
CDR3aa: CAWSAQGVLF
CDR3nt: TGTGCCTGGAGTGCCCAAGGGGTTCTTTTT

d_gene: TRBD2
j_gene: TRBJ2-1
abundance: .
v_gene: TRBV3-1/TRBV3-2
CDR3aa: CASSYILAGGYNEQFF
CDR3nt: TGTGCCAGCAGCTACATACTAGCGGGGGGATACAATGAGCAGTTCTTC

d_gene: .
j_gene: TRBJ1-1
abundance: .
v_gene: TRBV10-3
CDR3aa: CAISDSRGNSRNTEAFF
CDR3nt: TGTGCCATCAGTGACTCTCGGGGTAACTCACGGAACACTGAAGCTTTCTTT

d_gene: .
j_gene: TRBJ2-7
abundance: .
v_gene: TRBV13
CDR3aa: CASSPQNQQGYEQYF
CDR3nt: TGTGCCAGCAGCCCACAAAACCAACAGGGCTACGAGCAGTACTTC

d_gene: .
j_gene: TRBJ2-1
abundance: .
v_gene: TRBV4-3
CDR3aa: CASSPERQAFFYNEQFF
CDR3nt: TGCGCCAGCAGCCCCGAACGACAGGCCTTTTTCTACAATGAGCAGTTCTTC

d_gene: TRBD1
j_gene: TRBJ2-1
abundance: .
v_gene: TRBV10-2
CDR3aa: CASSEQGARYNEQFF
CDR3nt: TGCGCCAGCAGTGAACAGGGGGCGCGATACAATGAGCAGTTCTTC

d_gene: .
j_gene: TRBJ2-7
abundance: once
v_gene: TRBV6-5
CDR3aa: CASIPRLGPYEQYF
CDR3nt: TGTGCCAGCATTCCCAGGCTGGGGCCCTACGAGCAGTACTTC

d_gene: TRBD1
j_gene: TRBJ2-7
abundance: .
v_gene: TRBV30
CDR3aa: CAWTPRTGYEQYF
CDR3nt: TGTGCCTGGACCCCCCGGACAGGGTACGAGCAGTACTTC

d_gene: TRBD2
j_gene: TRBJ2-7
abundance: .
v_gene: TRBV9
CDR3aa: CASSFRTSGSYEQYF
CDR3nt: TGTGCCAGCAGCTTCAGGACTAGCGGTTCCTACGAGCAGTACTTC

d_gene: TRBD1
j_gene: TRBJ2-1
abundance: .
v_gene: TRBV5-1
CDR3aa: CASSSGDRANYNEQFF
CDR3nt: TGCGCCAGCAGCTCCGGGGACAGGGCCAACTACAATGAGCAGTTCTTC

d_gene: .
j_gene: TRBJ1-1
abundance: .
v_gene: TRBV2
CDR3aa: CASRRQKNTEAFF
CDR3nt: TGTGCCAGCAGGAGGCAGAAGAACACTGAAGCTTTCTTT

d_gene: .
j_gene: TRBJ2-7
abundance: .
v_gene: TRBV10-1
CDR3aa: CASSVHGAGPPYEQYF
CDR3nt: TGCGCCAGCAGTGTTCATGGCGCAGGGCCGCCCTACGAGCAGTACTTC

d_gene: .
j_gene: TRBJ1-1
abundance: .
v_gene: TRBV30
CDR3aa: CAWTPAVGTEAFF
CDR3nt: TGTGCCTGGACCCCCGCGGTCGGGACTGAAGCTTTCTTT